A single sample gave rise to the 13 T cell receptor beta chains below, sequenced in a study of CD8 T cells in Susac syndrome. RNA totalling roughly 0.5 to 1 ug underwent reverse transcription with random hexamers. TCRdb analysed the immunoSEQ multiplex PCR reads with MiXCR anew, one entry per CDR3 protein. The sample yields approximately 180,000 distinct CDR3 sequences, over 85% seen once. Sequencing was carried out using CD4+ T cells from PBMCs. Source of these receptors: a human donor with multiple sclerosis.

This sequence joins TRBV30 and TRBJ2-3; D remains unclear. Germline loops: CDR1 GTSNPN, CDR2 SVGIG (reference sequence). The germline V and J ends were trimmed by 4 bases and 4 bases, with 12 bases remaining between them. CDR3 length: 13 amino acids. This CDR3 is CAWKKKSADTQYF. DNA of the CDR3: TGTGCCTGGAAGAAGAAGTCCGCAGATACGCAGTATTTT.

The chain uses TRBV19 and TRBJ1-1, with D tentatively TRBD1 (5 bases). The ends were cut back, 3 bases at V and 6 bases at J, with 11 bases in the middle. The CDR3 is 13 amino acids. Germline CDR1 is LNHDA and CDR2 is SQIVND (reference sequence). CDR3 sequence (DNA): TGTGCCAGTAGTATTGAGAGGGGTGCTGAAGCTTTCTTT. Encoded protein: CASSIERGAEAFF.

This rearrangement joins TRBV29-1 to TRBJ1-2; D uncertain. Germline assignment: CDR1 SQVTM and CDR2 ANQGSEA. CDR3 length: 13 residues. The V and J ends lost 8 bases and 4 bases respectively, with 17 bases between them. The CDR3 here is CSTQLPTSYGYTF. The CDR3 region has the DNA TGCAGCACCCAGCTTCCCACCTCCTATGGCTACACCTTC.

The J gene is TRBJ2-7, the V gene TRBV29-1; 12 nucleotides agree with TRBD1. In germline, CDR1 is SQVTM, CDR2 ANQGSEA. The CDR3 is 18 residues long. Trimming removed 4 bases from V and 1 base from J; junction bases left unmatched: 14. The DNA for the CDR3 is TGCAGCGTTGCACGGGACAGGGGGCGTGAGAGGAGGTCCTACGAGCAGTACTTC. It codes for CSVARDRGRERRSYEQYF.

This clonotype was seen a few times. The chain employs TRBV28 and TRBJ2-5; 7 positions match TRBD1. In germline, CDR1 is MDHEN, CDR2 SYDVKM. V dropped 4 bases and J dropped 5; count of bases not matched to a gene: 7. The CDR3 spans 14 residues. In DNA, the CDR3 is TGTGCCAGCAGTTCTAGACAGGGTGGCGAGACCCAGTACTTC. Its translation: CASSSRQGGETQYF.

J is TRBJ1-2 and V is TRBV30; 7 bases agree with TRBD1. Germline lookup yields CDR1 GTSNPN and CDR2 SVGIG (reference sequence). This CDR3 contains 13 residues. With V trimmed by 7 bases and J by 2 bases, 7 bases remained unmatched. The CDR3 loop reads CAYSRDRNYGYTF. The CDR3 region has the DNA TGTGCCTACTCCAGGGACAGAAACTATGGCTACACCTTC.

The chain is built from TRBV12-3 or TRBV12-4 and TRBJ1-4; unclear D gene. Trimming removed 6 bases from V and 5 bases from J, with 10 bases in between. The length of the CDR3 is 13 residues. The CDR3 DNA follows: TGTGCCAGCAGACGAGGGCTAAATGAAAAACTGTTTTTT. Translation: CASRRGLNEKLFF.

In its sample, this clonotype was seen once. This sequence joins TRBV18 and TRBJ1-1, with D unresolved. The CDR3 is made up of 13 amino acids. Germline CDR1 reads KGHSH; CDR2 reads LQKENI. Trimming stripped 0 bases from V and 7 bases from J, with 9 bases between. For the CDR3, the DNA is TGTGCCAGCTCACCACCAGGGCGGGTTGAAGCTTTCTTT. This gives the protein CASSPPGRVEAFF. Full variable domain (outside the CDR3, taken from reference TRBV18 and TRBJ1-1): NAGVMQNPRHLVRRRGQEARLRCSPMKGHSHVYWYRQLPEEGLKFMVYLQKENIIDESGMPKERFSAEFPKEGPSILRIQQVVRGDSAAYFCASSPPGRVEAFFGQGTRLTVV.

The V and J genes are TRBV2 and TRBJ2-1, with 11 bases that match TRBD2. Trimming at V came to 6 bases and at J to 1 base, leaving 2 bases not matched to a gene. The CDR3 runs 15 residues. Germline-derived CDR1 and CDR2 are SNHLY and FYNNEI. CDR3 sequence: CASRLAGGSYNEQFF. CDR3 in DNA: TGTGCCAGCAGGCTAGCGGGAGGATCCTACAATGAGCAGTTCTTC.

V usage is TRBV18 and J usage is TRBJ1-4; TRBD1 agrees at 8 bases. This CDR3 has 14 amino acids. The V gene end was trimmed by 8 bases and the J gene end by 7 bases; junction bases not matched to a gene: 9. The V gene's germline CDR1 is KGHSH and CDR2 LQKENI. The CDR3 here is CASTRGRRGEKLFF. The CDR3 coding sequence is TGTGCCAGCACCAGGGGGCGACGGGGTGAAAAACTGTTTTTT.

The chain couples TRBV5-6 to TRBJ2-1, with 9 bases identical to TRBD1. The CDR3 length is 17 residues. V gave up 2 bases and J gave up 8 bases; unmatched junction bases: 14. Germline V gives CDR1 SGHDT, CDR2 YYEEEE. The CDR3 DNA follows: TGTGCCAGCAGCTTAACCCCATTCGGACAGGGGTTGGATGAGCAGTTCTTC. Encoded protein: CASSLTPFGQGLDEQFF.

This chain links TRBV5-1 with TRBJ1-6; tentatively, D is TRBD1 (5 bases). Trimming removed 4 bases from V and 11 bases from J, with 19 bases in between. Germline V gene data show CDR1 as SGHRS and CDR2 as YFSETQ. This CDR3 contains 15 residues. The CDR3 coding sequence is TGCGCCAGCAGCATCAACCGGGACCAAGGCGCACCCCTCCACTTT. Translation: CASSINRDQGAPLHF.

This chain uses TRBV14 with TRBJ1-5; D unresolved. Germline lookup yields CDR1 SGHDN and CDR2 FVKESK. The CDR3 runs to 13 residues. The V end lost 0 bases, the J end lost 7 bases, and 7 bases lay between the germline ends. The CDR3 nucleotides are TGTGCCAGCAGCCAAGATGTTCGGCAGCCCCAGCATTTT. This gives the protein CASSQDVRQPQHF.